A selection of T cell receptor beta chains follows, all from one sample in a study of PD-L1 blockade in urothelial cancer. Clones were read by immunoSEQ multiplex PCR, and TCRdb kept only the in-frame ones, dropping some. The sample yields 60,000 to 75,000 clones, 86% seen once. The source material was PBMCs, sampled around atezolizumab (anti-PD-L1) treatment. The receptors were gathered from a man aged 60 to 75 with urothelial cancer. The CDR3 runs from the conserved cysteine through the conserved F or W. A D gene is named only where the DNA matches it firmly. For some rows the clone size is stated as once, few or many, or as a class when expanded; others skip it.

abundance,d_gene,v_gene,j_gene,CDR3nt,CDR3aa
once,TRBD1,TRBV18,TRBJ1-1,TGTGCCAGCTCACCACAGACAGGGCTAGGGACTGAAGCTTTCTTT,CASSPQTGLGTEAFF
-,TRBD1,TRBV29-1,TRBJ1-2,TGCAGCGTTGAAGGGGACAGGTATGGCTACACCTTC,CSVEGDRYGYTF
-,TRBD1,TRBV30,TRBJ1-1,TGTGCCTGGAGAATTCCAGGGACAGCGAACACTGAAGCTTTCTTT,CAWRIPGTANTEAFF
-,-,TRBV15,TRBJ2-7,TGTGCCACCAGCAGAGGTAGATCACGCTCCTACGAGCAGTACTTC,CATSRGRSRSYEQYF
-,-,TRBV2,TRBJ2-5,TGTGCCAGCAGGATCCACGGGGTCGGAGAGACCCAGTACTTC,CASRIHGVGETQYF
-,-,TRBV7-6,TRBJ2-3,TGTGCCAGCAGCCAACAGGGTTTAGGCACAGATACGCAGTATTTT,CASSQQGLGTDTQYF
-,-,TRBV11-2,TRBJ1-2,TGTGCCAGCAGCGAGAACCTTAACTATGGCTACACCTTC,CASSENLNYGYTF
-,TRBD2,TRBV6-4,TRBJ2-3,TGTGCCAACGGATATCTAGCGGGGGGAGCCAGTGATACGCAGTATTTT,CANGYLAGGASDTQYF
-,TRBD2,TRBV19,TRBJ2-1,TGTGCCAGTAGTACGGGGGGGGACGGCTACAATGAGCAGTTCTTC,CASSTGGDGYNEQFF
-,TRBD1,TRBV6-5,TRBJ2-3,TGTGCCAGCAGTTACGGTCGACAGGGAAATACGCAGTATTTT,CASSYGRQGNTQYF
-,TRBD2,TRBV2,TRBJ2-3,TGTGCCAGCCAGGTTCGGGCGGGGGGGCCAGATACGCAGTATTTT,CASQVRAGGPDTQYF
few,TRBD1,TRBV7-9,TRBJ2-7,TGTGCCAGCAGCGAAGACAGGGGGCATTACGAGCAGTACTTC,CASSEDRGHYEQYF
-,-,TRBV2,TRBJ1-4,TGTGCCACCCGGTCGTACTCTGAAAAACTGTTTTTT,CATRSYSEKLFF
-,TRBD1,TRBV20-1,TRBJ1-6,TGCAGTGCTACAGGGGGCGTATCCCTCCACTTT,CSATGGVSLHF
-,TRBD1,TRBV7-9,TRBJ2-2,TGTGCCAGCAGCGCGACAGGGCTCAGGACCGGGGAGCTGTTTTTT,CASSATGLRTGELFF
-,-,TRBV5-4,TRBJ1-1,TGTGCCAGCAGCTTGTGGGGGGGAGACACTGAAGCTTTCTTT,CASSLWGGDTEAFF
-,-,TRBV11-3,TRBJ2-1,TGTGCCAGCAGCTTAGTGTATGACAGGTGGGGCAATGAGCAGTTCTTC,CASSLVYDRWGNEQFF
-,TRBD1,TRBV19,TRBJ1-2,TGTGCCAGTACGACTGGACAGGGATACTATGGCTACACCTTC,CASTTGQGYYGYTF
-,-,TRBV5-1,TRBJ1-1,TGCGCCAGCAGCTTGGATAACGGGGGTGAAGCTTTCTTT,CASSLDNGGEAFF
-,-,TRBV11-2,TRBJ1-5,TGTGCCAGCAGCTTAGGGGCAGGTAGCAATCAGCCCCAGCATTTT,CASSLGAGSNQPQHF
-,-,TRBV4-2,TRBJ1-1,TGTGCCAGCAGCCAACGGGAATTGAGTACTGAAGCTTTCTTT,CASSQRELSTEAFF
-,TRBD1,TRBV7-2,TRBJ2-7,TGTGCCAGCAGCTTAGCAGCCGGGACAGGGGCGTACGAGCAGTACTTC,CASSLAAGTGAYEQYF
once,-,TRBV9,TRBJ1-1,TGTGCCAGCAGCGAAGGAGGGTTGAAAACTGAAGCTTTCTTT,CASSEGGLKTEAFF
-,TRBD1,TRBV6-5,TRBJ2-3,TGTGCCAGCAGTGAACAGGGGACAGATACGCAGTATTTT,CASSEQGTDTQYF
-,-,TRBV27,TRBJ1-6,TGTGCCAGCAGGAAAGGGGTTTGGGGCATTAATTCACCCCTCCACTTT,CASRKGVWGINSPLHF
-,TRBD2,TRBV6-1,TRBJ2-3,TGTGCCAGCAGTACCCTAGCGGGCAGCACAGATACGCAGTATTTT,CASSTLAGSTDTQYF
-,-,TRBV11-2,TRBJ1-3,TGTGCCAGCAGCTTATCGGGACTTACTGGAAACACCATATATTTT,CASSLSGLTGNTIYF
-,TRBD2,TRBV11-2,TRBJ2-3,TGTGCCAGCGGGCTAGCGGGGGGTACAGATACGCAGTATTTT,CASGLAGGTDTQYF